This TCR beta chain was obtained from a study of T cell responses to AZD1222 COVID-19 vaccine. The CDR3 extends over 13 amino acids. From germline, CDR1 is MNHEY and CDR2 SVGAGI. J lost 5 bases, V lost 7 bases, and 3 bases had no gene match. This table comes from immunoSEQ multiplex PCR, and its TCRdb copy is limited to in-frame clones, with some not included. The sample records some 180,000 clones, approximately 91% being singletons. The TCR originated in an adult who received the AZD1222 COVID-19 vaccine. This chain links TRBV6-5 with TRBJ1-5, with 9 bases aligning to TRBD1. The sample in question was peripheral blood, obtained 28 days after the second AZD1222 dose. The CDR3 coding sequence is TGTGCCAGCACCCGGACAGGGGATCAGCCCCAGCATTTT. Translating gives CASTRTGDQPQHF.